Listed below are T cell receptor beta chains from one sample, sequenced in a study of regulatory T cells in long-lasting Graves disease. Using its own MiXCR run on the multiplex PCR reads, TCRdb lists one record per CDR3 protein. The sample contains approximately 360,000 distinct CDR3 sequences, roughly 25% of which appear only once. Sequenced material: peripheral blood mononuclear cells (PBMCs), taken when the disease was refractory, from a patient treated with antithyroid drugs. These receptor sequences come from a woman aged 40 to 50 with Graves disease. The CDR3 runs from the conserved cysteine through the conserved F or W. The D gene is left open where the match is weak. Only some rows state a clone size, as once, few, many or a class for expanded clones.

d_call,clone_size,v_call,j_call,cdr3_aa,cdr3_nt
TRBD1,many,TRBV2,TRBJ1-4,CASSRSGTGIRLREKLFF,TGTGCCAGCAGTCGATCCGGGACAGGGATTAGATTACGGGAAAAACTGTTTTTT
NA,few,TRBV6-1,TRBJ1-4,CASSNYEKLFF,TGTGCCAGCAGTAACTATGAAAAACTGTTTTTT
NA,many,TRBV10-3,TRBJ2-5,CAISESVGLETQYF,TGTGCCATCAGTGAGTCGGTAGGGTTGGAGACCCAGTACTTC
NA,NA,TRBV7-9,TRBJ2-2,CASSLVALPFGGGELFF,TGTGCCAGCAGCTTAGTTGCCTTACCTTTCGGAGGCGGGGAGCTGTTTTTT
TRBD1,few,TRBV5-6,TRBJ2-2,CASSPPQGAGGELFF,TGTGCCAGCAGCCCCCCCCAGGGGGCAGGCGGGGAGCTGTTTTTT
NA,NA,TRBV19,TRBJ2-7,CASSSPEGQGYEQYF,TGTGCCAGTAGTTCCCCCGAGGGCCAGGGGTACGAGCAGTACTTC
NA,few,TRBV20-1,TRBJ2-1,CSAQPPGRYNEQFF,TGCAGTGCGCAGCCACCGGGGCGCTACAATGAGCAGTTCTTC
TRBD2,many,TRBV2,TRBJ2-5,CASKEAGELETQYF,TGTGCCAGCAAGGAGGCGGGAGAATTGGAGACCCAGTACTTC
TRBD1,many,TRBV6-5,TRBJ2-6,CASSYSTGSSSGANVLTF,TGTGCCAGCAGTTACTCGACAGGGAGTTCATCTGGGGCCAACGTCCTGACTTTC
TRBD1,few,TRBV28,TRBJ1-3,CASSLGQGTVDTIYF,TGTGCCAGCAGTTTGGGACAGGGCACAGTAGACACCATATATTTT
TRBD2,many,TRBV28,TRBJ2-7,CASSPTSGSGEQYF,TGTGCCAGCAGTCCAACTAGCGGGAGTGGCGAGCAGTACTTC
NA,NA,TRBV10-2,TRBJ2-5,CASRQEGPPPWTQYF,TGCGCCAGCAGACAGGAGGGGCCCCCCCCATGGACCCAGTACTTC
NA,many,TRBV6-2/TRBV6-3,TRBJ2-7,CASSYSSGLSYEQYF,TGTGCCAGCAGTTACTCTTCTGGTCTTTCCTACGAGCAGTACTTC
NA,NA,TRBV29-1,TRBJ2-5,CSVEGLGRETQYF,TGCAGCGTTGAAGGGCTGGGGCGAGAGACCCAGTACTTC
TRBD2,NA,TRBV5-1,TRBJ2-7,CASSLEAGATYEQYF,TGCGCCAGCAGCTTGGAAGCGGGAGCCACCTACGAGCAGTACTTC
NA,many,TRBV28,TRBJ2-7,CASSFKGHLGYEQYF,TGTGCCAGCAGTTTTAAGGGACACCTTGGCTACGAGCAGTACTTC
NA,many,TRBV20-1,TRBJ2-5,CSARDEERIQQETQYF,TGCAGTGCTAGAGATGAGGAGCGAATACAGCAAGAGACCCAGTACTTC
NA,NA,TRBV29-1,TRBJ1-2,CSVEGGALGYGYTF,TGCAGCGTTGAGGGGGGGGCGCTTGGCTATGGCTACACCTTC
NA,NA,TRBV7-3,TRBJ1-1,CASSLMGWSWNEAFF,TGTGCCAGCAGCTTAATGGGCTGGAGCTGGAATGAAGCTTTCTTT
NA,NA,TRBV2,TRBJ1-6,CASSEELMPNSPLHF,TGTGCCAGCAGTGAGGAACTGATGCCAAATTCACCCCTCCACTTT